The 23 T cell receptor beta chains given below trace back to one sample, sequenced in a study of shared clonotypes between healthy human individuals. Profiled with immunoSEQ multiplex PCR; TCRdb holds only in-frame clones, not every one. The sample lists about 2.5 million clones; roughly 90% were seen once. Sequenced input: naive CD4+ T cells from PBMCs. Specified subset: CD45RA+ positively selected. The source is a man between 18 and 29 years old in good health. Some clones in this sample may be carry-over from other donors' samples.

This chain connects TRBV5-8 to TRBJ2-1; D is ambiguous. This CDR3 comprises 14 residues. From germline, CDR1 is SGHTS and CDR2 YDEGEE. V lost 8 bases, J lost 0 bases, and 12 bases lay in between. CDR3: CARAPTSSYNEQFF. The CDR3 nucleotides are TGTGCCAGGGCTCCAACGAGCTCCTACAATGAGCAGTTCTTC.

CDR3 DNA sequence: TGTGGTAAAGGTGGAGTGAACACTGAAGCTTTCTTT. It encodes CGKGGVNTEAFF. This rearrangement joins TRBV28 to TRBJ1-1; D gene ambiguous. This CDR3 region has 12 residues. CDR1 MDHEN and CDR2 SYDVKM come from the germline V gene.

The rearrangement joins TRBV6-6 to TRBJ1-1; 7 bases are shared with TRBD1. There are 13 residues in the CDR3. Germline V gives CDR1 MNHNY, CDR2 SVGAGI (reference sequence). V was pared by 6 bases and J by 1 base, with 2 bases of the junction left unmatched. The CDR3 nucleotides read TGTGCCAGCAGGGACAGGCAGAACACTGAAGCTTTCTTT. Protein product: CASRDRQNTEAFF.

This sequence joins TRBV5-1 and TRBJ1-1; D is ambiguous. The ends were cut back, 4 bases at V and 1 base at J, with 11 bases in the middle. Germline values: CDR1 SGHRS, CDR2 YFSETQ. The CDR3 consists of 14 residues. In DNA form, the CDR3 reads TGCGCCAGCAGCAACCAACAAGGGAACACTGAAGCTTTCTTT. It codes for CASSNQQGNTEAFF.

A note on this clone: Within the sample, other DNA sequences also encode this same CDR3. CDR3 nucleotide sequence: TGTGCCAGCAGCTTGGGCCAGGGAAATCAGCCCCAGCATTTT. Translation gives CASSLGQGNQPQHF. The V and J genes are TRBV7-2 and TRBJ1-5, with a possible D match to TRBD1 (5 bases). Germline V gene sequence: CDR1 SGHTA, CDR2 FQGNSA. The V gene lost 3 bases and the J gene lost 4 bases, with 10 bases spanning the gap. CDR3 length equals 14 residues. Variable domain in full (rest from reference TRBV7-2 and TRBJ1-5): GAGVSQSPSNKVTEKGKDVELRCDPISGHTALYWYRQSLGQGLEFLIYFQGNSAPDKSGLPSDRFSAERTGGSVSTLTIQRTQQEDSAVYLCASSLGQGNQPQHFGDGTRLSIL.

The gene calls are TRBV27 and TRBJ2-7; TRBD1 or TRBD2 may be the D gene (6 bases each). The germline V and J ends were trimmed by 5 bases and 3 bases, with 23 bases remaining between them. Germline values: CDR1 MNHEY, CDR2 SMNVEV (reference sequence). This CDR3 comprises 17 residues. CDR3: CASSPIRVAGEVYEQYF. CDR3 in DNA: TGTGCCAGCAGTCCCATCAGGGTGGCAGGGGAGGTCTACGAGCAGTACTTC.

The rearrangement links TRBV6-5 to TRBJ2-2, with TRBD2 matching over 7 bases. The J segment lost 4 bases and the V segment lost 5 bases, leaving 4 bases of the junction unmatched. Germline CDR1 and CDR2: MNHEY and SVGAGI. The CDR3 is made up of 14 amino acids. The CDR3 sequence: CASSPRGSTGELFF. The CDR3, as DNA: TGTGCCAGCAGTCCTCGCGGGAGCACCGGGGAGCTGTTTTTT.

V usage is TRBV10-3 and J usage is TRBJ2-4; D ambiguous. The CDR3 totals 16 residues. Germline V gene lookup returns CDR1 ENHRY and CDR2 SYGVKD. Trimming removed 1 base from V and 0 bases from J, with 10 bases in between. This chain's CDR3 is CAISEFGSIAKNIQYF. CDR3 sequence (DNA): TGTGCCATCAGTGAGTTTGGCTCGATAGCCAAAAACATTCAGTACTTC.

The chain joins TRBV18 to TRBJ2-5; perhaps D is TRBD1 or TRBD2 (5 bases each). V was trimmed by 6 bases and J by 5 bases, leaving 34 bases between them. The CDR3 is 20 amino acids. Germline assignment: CDR1 KGHSH and CDR2 LQKENI. The CDR3 is CASSHGKGPRTGGLLETQYF. The CDR3 nucleotides are TGTGCCAGCTCCCACGGCAAGGGACCTAGGACTGGCGGGCTCTTGGAGACCCAGTACTTC.

A remark on this clone: This sample also contains other DNA sequences that code for the same CDR3. The chain combines TRBV30 with TRBJ1-1; no firm D call. This CDR3 region has 13 residues. V gave up 0 bases and J gave up 0 bases, with 5 bases separating them. Germline V gives CDR1 GTSNPN, CDR2 SVGIG (reference sequence). CDR3 region: CAWSVRLNTEAFF. The CDR3 DNA reads as TGTGCCTGGAGTGTAAGGTTGAACACTGAAGCTTTCTTT.

The V and J genes are TRBV2 and TRBJ2-3; D is undetermined. The V gene lost 7 bases and the J gene lost 2 bases, with 13 bases spanning the gap. In germline, CDR1 is SNHLY, CDR2 FYNNEI. This CDR3 comprises 14 residues. CDR3 sequence: CASTSNPPTDTQYF. The CDR3 bases are TGTGCCAGCACATCAAACCCACCCACAGATACGCAGTATTTT.

The chain couples TRBV7-3 to TRBJ1-2, with D perhaps TRBD1 (5 bases). CDR1 is SGHTA and CDR2 is FQGTGA in the germline V gene. The CDR3 is 12 residues long. Trimming pared 8 bases from V and 5 bases from J, leaving 12 bases between. The CDR3 sequence: CASGAEVYGYTF. CDR3 bases: TGTGCCAGCGGGGCAGAAGTATATGGCTACACCTTC.

The chain couples TRBV6-1 to TRBJ2-2; D possibly matches TRBD1 or TRBD2 (5 bases each). V was trimmed by 3 bases and J by 1 base, leaving 15 bases between them. Germline lookup yields CDR1 MNHNS and CDR2 SASEGT. The CDR3 length is 17 residues. Here the CDR3 DNA reads TGTGCCAGCAGTGACTACCTCGGGACGGGGAACACCGGGGAGCTGTTTTTT. This codes for CASSDYLGTGNTGELFF.

The V call is TRBV4-1, the J call TRBJ2-4, with no clear D. Germline-derived CDR1 and CDR2 are MGHRA and YSYEKL. Trimming took 2 bases from V and 0 from J, leaving 17 bases between them. The CDR3 is 18 residues long. This CDR3 is CASSQSGGTTKAKNIQYF. CDR3 nucleotides: TGCGCCAGCAGCCAAAGTGGTGGTACGACGAAAGCCAAAAACATTCAGTACTTC.

The J gene is TRBJ2-1, the V gene TRBV28, with D unclear. V lost 6 bases and J lost 6, with 15 bases in between. CDR1 and CDR2 from the germline V gene are MDHEN and SYDVKM. This CDR3 has 14 residues. CDR3 sequence (DNA): TGTGCCAGCAGGAATCCGTTTAGCCCCAATGAGCAGTTCTTC. It translates to CASRNPFSPNEQFF.

The chain carries TRBV28 and TRBJ2-5; TRBD1 matches at 8 bases. The J call is doubtful: the DNA matches TRBJ2-7 better. CDR1 and CDR2 from the germline V gene are MDHEN and SYDVKM. This CDR3 comprises 14 residues. The CDR3 loop reads CASFGQGVAVEQYF. The DNA of the CDR3 is TGTGCCAGTTTTGGACAGGGCGTAGCTGTCGAGCAGTACTTC.

This rearrangement joins TRBV2 to TRBJ2-2; the D gene is possibly TRBD2 (5 bases). V lost 6 bases and J lost 6, with 29 bases in between. The CDR3 contains 19 residues. CDR1 is SNHLY, CDR2 FYNNEI, per germline. The CDR3 is CASRKTGIVPTGPSGELFF. CDR3 in DNA: TGTGCCAGCAGGAAAACCGGGATTGTCCCTACGGGCCCTTCCGGGGAGCTGTTTTTT.

This chain links TRBV21-1 with TRBJ1-5; the D call of TRBD1 is as the table states it, not checked on the DNA. TRBV21-1 is listed as a pseudogene. CDR3 length: 15 residues. CDR3 amino acids: CASSKRAGPYQPQHF. CDR3 nucleotide sequence: TGTGCCAGCAGCAAAAGGGCAGGGCCATATCAGCCCCAGCATTTT.

The V and J genes are TRBV18 and TRBJ2-7; D is perhaps TRBD2 (6 bases). This CDR3 has 16 amino acids. Germline CDR1 is KGHSH and CDR2 is LQKENI. V lost 3 bases, J lost 2 bases, and 17 bases lay in between. CDR3: CASSPPVVPGAYEQYF. For the CDR3, the DNA is TGTGCCAGCTCACCCCCCGTTGTGCCGGGGGCCTACGAGCAGTACTTC.

V and J are TRBV9 and TRBJ2-5, with 8 bases fitting TRBD2. Per the germline V gene, CDR1 is SGDLS and CDR2 is YYNGEE. The CDR3 is 16 residues long. With 2 bases clipped from V and 5 bases from J, the junction kept 11 bases outside the gene matches. CDR3 sequence reads: CASSVPSAGGVETQYF. The DNA of the CDR3 is TGTGCCAGCAGCGTCCCGAGCGCGGGAGGTGTGGAGACCCAGTACTTC.

The chain links TRBV4-2 to TRBJ2-1, with D possibly being TRBD1 (5 bases). Germline CDR1 and CDR2: LGHNA and YNFKEQ. Deletions cut 5 bases from V and 1 base from J, with 21 bases between. This CDR3 contains 18 residues. The CDR3: CASSYSLDGAASYNEQFF. The CDR3, as DNA: TGTGCCAGCAGCTATTCGCTTGATGGGGCCGCGTCCTACAATGAGCAGTTCTTC.

The V call is TRBV5-4, the J call TRBJ2-7; 10 nucleotides match TRBD1. The CDR3 is made up of 15 amino acids. V lost 0 bases and J lost 2; bases outside the gene matches: 2. Germline lookup yields CDR1 SGHNT and CDR2 YYREEE (reference sequence). CDR3 DNA: TGTGCCAGCAGCTTGGGACAGGGGGCTGCCTACGAGCAGTACTTC. This translates into CASSLGQGAAYEQYF.

Details on this clone: Other DNA sequences in this sample translate to the same CDR3. The CDR3 is CAWSVGFSSYNEQFF. The CDR3 DNA sequence: TGTGCCTGGAGTGTCGGTTTTAGCTCCTACAATGAGCAGTTCTTC. The J gene is TRBJ2-1, the V gene TRBV30; no definite D call. Trimming left V 0 bases short and J 0 bases short, with 9 bases between. CDR3 length: 15 residues. The germline CDR1 and CDR2 sequences are GTSNPN and SVGIG (reference sequence).